This T cell receptor (beta chain) was sequenced during a study of blood T cell repertoires in COVID-19. Study at large: The United States, Italy and Spain were the sources of the acute and convalescent COVID-19 samples.

As regards this clone: The same CDR3 arises from other DNA sequences in this sample as well.

The study drew participants aged about 18 to 89 years from approximately 23 US areas. Assignment of participants to cohorts was predicated upon participant-reported clinical history. The CDR3 extends over 13 amino acids. V was trimmed by 2 bases and J by 0 bases, leaving 5 bases between them. The germline V gene has CDR1 LNHDA and CDR2 SQIVND (reference sequence). Authors' methods: Amplification from reference gene primers served as the basis for estimated nucleated cell counts. The assay was immunoSEQ multiplex PCR, and TCRdb's table has in-frame clones only and misses some. V, J and clone size reflect that table, while D and trimming were determined from the DNA. The data hold some 350,000 clones, with around 89% observed a single time.

This clonotype was obtained from a man younger than 30 who had recovered from COVID-19. The chain joins TRBV19 to TRBJ2-7; D unclear. Sample: PBMCs or T cells enriched from blood (not recorded which). CDR3 sequence reads: CASSITDSYEQYF. In DNA form, the CDR3 reads TGTGCCAGTAGTATAACAGACTCCTACGAGCAGTACTTC.